The 13 T cell receptor beta chains presented below share a single source sample, sequenced in a study of blood T cell repertoires in COVID-19. TCRdb keeps only in-frame clones here, not all; method: immunoSEQ multiplex PCR. Here the sample spans under 150,000 clones, around three quarters being singletons. Sequences were obtained from peripheral blood. These receptor sequences come from a man aged 50 to 59 with active or convalescent COVID-19.

The chain uses TRBV3-1 (or the pseudogene TRBV3-2) and TRBJ2-7; the D gene is possibly TRBD1 (6 bases). Trimming removed 4 bases at V and 0 bases at J, with 10 bases between. The CDR3 covers 14 residues. Per the germline V gene, CDR1 is LGHDT and CDR2 is YNNKEL (reference sequence). CDR3 in amino acids: CASSPRTDSYEQYF. The DNA of the CDR3 is TGTGCCAGCAGCCCCCGGACAGACTCCTACGAGCAGTACTTC.

This chain links TRBV7-9 with TRBJ1-6, with TRBD1 matching over 9 bases. Losses at the gene ends were 5 bases for V and 8 bases for J; bases not matched to a gene: 7. Germline V gene lookup returns CDR1 SEHNR and CDR2 FQNEAQ (reference sequence). This CDR3 is built from 15 residues. The DNA of the CDR3 is TGTGCCAGCAGCCCTCTGCGACAGGGGGATTCACCCCTCCACTTT. Translation gives CASSPLRQGDSPLHF.

This clone was detected only a few times. The chain combines TRBV7-6 with TRBJ1-6; 7 bases are shared with TRBD1. Looked up from germline, CDR1 is SGHVS and CDR2 is FNYEAQ. V lost 6 bases and J lost 0; bases outside the gene matches: 5. This CDR3 spans 16 amino acids. The CDR3 DNA reads TGTGCCAGCAGTCAGGACAGGAGCTCCTATAATTCACCCCTCCACTTT. This gives the protein CASSQDRSSYNSPLHF.

The chain links TRBV19 to TRBJ2-3, with 14 bases that match TRBD2. The CDR3 consists of 19 residues. V dropped 5 bases and J dropped 0; count of bases not matched to a gene: 10. Germline CDR1 reads LNHDA; CDR2 reads SQIVND (reference sequence). The CDR3 bases are TGTGCCAGTAGTGGGGGACTAGCGGGAGCTACCCCTAGCACAGATACGCAGTATTTT. The encoded protein is CASSGGLAGATPSTDTQYF.

The chain combines TRBV27 with TRBJ2-1, with D tentatively TRBD2 (5 bases). Germline CDR1 MNHEY, CDR2 SMNVEV (reference sequence). Between the trimmed V and J ends, which lost 6 bases and 0 bases, there was a span of 9 bases. The CDR3 extends over 14 amino acids. For the CDR3, the DNA is TGTGCCAGCAGGCCGGGGAGCTCCTACAATGAGCAGTTCTTC. It codes for CASRPGSSYNEQFF.

The genes are TRBV30 and TRBJ2-1; TRBD2 aligns across 10 bases. The CDR3 totals 13 residues. Trimming removed 2 bases from V and 7 bases from J; junction bases left unmatched: 2. Germline assignment: CDR1 GTSNPN and CDR2 SVGIG (reference sequence). Here the CDR3 reads CAWSRTSGNEQFF. Written as DNA, the CDR3 is TGTGCCTGGAGTCGGACTAGCGGAAATGAGCAGTTCTTC.

The chain employs TRBV28 and TRBJ2-5, with a weak D call TRBD2 (5 bases). CDR1 is MDHEN and CDR2 is SYDVKM in the germline V gene. The CDR3 has 15 residues. V was pared by 7 bases and J by 3 bases, with 18 bases between. The CDR3 here is CASTTPFAAEETQYF. The DNA for the CDR3 is TGTGCCAGCACCACCCCGTTCGCAGCGGAAGAGACCCAGTACTTC.

This clone was observed a single time. The chain combines TRBV6-6 with TRBJ1-5; D perhaps matches TRBD1 (5 bases). There are 16 residues in the CDR3. CDR1 and CDR2 (germline): MNHNY, SVGAGI (reference sequence). Trimming cost V 0 bases and J 1 base, with 10 bases left between them. The CDR3 bases are TGTGCCAGCAGTTACTCGGGGGGTGCGAGCAATCAGCCCCAGCATTTT. Translating it yields CASSYSGGASNQPQHF.

The rearrangement joins TRBV7-3 to TRBJ1-2, with 10 bases identical to TRBD1. Germline V gene lookup returns CDR1 SGHTA and CDR2 FQGTGA. The CDR3 is made up of 14 amino acids. V trimming: 4 bases; J trimming: 6 bases; junction bases outside the gene matches: 5. The CDR3 reads CASSSWDRGHGYTF. The CDR3 bases are TGTGCCAGCAGCTCCTGGGACAGGGGCCATGGCTACACCTTC.

The chain has TRBV28 and TRBJ1-6; D is perhaps TRBD1 (5 bases). This CDR3 spans 17 amino acids. CDR1 is MDHEN and CDR2 is SYDVKM in the germline V gene. The V gene lost 4 bases and the J gene lost 9 bases, with 22 bases spanning the gap. DNA for the CDR3: TGTGCCAGCAGTTCAATACAAGGCGGGGATGGGGGTTCACCCCTCCACTTT. Residues: CASSSIQGGDGGSPLHF.

The chain has TRBV27 and TRBJ2-1, with 8 bases lining up with TRBD2. The CDR3 loop spans 12 amino acids. V dropped 10 bases and J dropped 8; count of bases not matched to a gene: 7. Germline CDR1 is MNHEY and CDR2 is SMNVEV (reference sequence). CDR3 loop: CATGLAWDEQFF. In DNA, the CDR3 is TGTGCCACCGGACTAGCATGGGATGAGCAGTTCTTC.

V is TRBV4-1 and J is TRBJ2-7; 9 bases fit TRBD1. After removal of 6 bases from V and 2 bases from J, the junction contained 5 bases not matched to a gene. The CDR3 has 14 amino acids. Per germline, CDR1 MGHRA and CDR2 YSYEKL. This chain's CDR3 is CASSRTGDTYEQYF. In DNA form, the CDR3 reads TGCGCCAGCAGTCGGACAGGGGACACCTACGAGCAGTACTTC.

CDR3 amino acids: CASSGGAEREKLFF. CDR3 nucleotides: TGTGCCAGCAGCGGGGGGGCTGAGAGAGAAAAACTGTTTTTT. The chain uses TRBV27 and TRBJ1-4, with D possibly matching TRBD1 (6 bases). CDR1 is MNHEY and CDR2 is SMNVEV in the germline V gene (reference sequence). The CDR3 spans 14 residues. V was shortened by 6 bases and J by 8 bases, with 16 bases between the two germline ends.